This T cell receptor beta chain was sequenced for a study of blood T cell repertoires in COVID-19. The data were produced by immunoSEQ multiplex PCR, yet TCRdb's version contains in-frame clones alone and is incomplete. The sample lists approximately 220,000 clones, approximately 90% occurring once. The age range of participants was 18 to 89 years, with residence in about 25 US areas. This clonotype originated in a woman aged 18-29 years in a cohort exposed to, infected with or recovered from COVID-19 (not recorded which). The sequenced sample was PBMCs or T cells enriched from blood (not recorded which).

In nucleotides, the CDR3 is TGTGCCAGCAGTGAGGACAGGGGGGGCAATCAGCCCCAGCATTTT. The encoded protein is CASSEDRGGNQPQHF. The chain couples TRBV6-1 to TRBJ1-5, with 10 bases that match TRBD1. With 3 bases clipped from V and 2 bases from J, the junction kept 1 base outside the gene matches. This CDR3 has 15 residues. The germline V gene has CDR1 MNHNS and CDR2 SASEGT.